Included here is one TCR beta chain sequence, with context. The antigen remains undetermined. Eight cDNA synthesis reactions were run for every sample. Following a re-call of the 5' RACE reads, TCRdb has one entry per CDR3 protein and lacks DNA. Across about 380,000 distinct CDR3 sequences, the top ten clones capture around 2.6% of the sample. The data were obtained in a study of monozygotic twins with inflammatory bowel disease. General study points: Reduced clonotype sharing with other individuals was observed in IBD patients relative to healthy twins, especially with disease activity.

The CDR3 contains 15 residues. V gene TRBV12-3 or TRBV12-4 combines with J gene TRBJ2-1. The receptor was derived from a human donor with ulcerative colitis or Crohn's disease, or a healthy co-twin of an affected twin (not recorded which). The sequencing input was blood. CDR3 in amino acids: CASSLLGIPYNEQFF.